These 14 T cell receptor beta chains were all obtained from the same sample, sequenced in a study of monozygotic twins with inflammatory bowel disease. TCRdb reworked the 5' RACE reads into one entry per CDR3 protein, no DNA. This sample's clone table lists over 200,000 distinct CDR3 sequences. The specimen sequenced was blood. The receptors come from a human donor with ulcerative colitis or Crohn's disease, or a healthy co-twin of an affected twin (not recorded which).

The V call is TRBV7-9, the J call TRBJ2-2. The germline CDR1 and CDR2 sequences are SEHNR and FQNEAQ (reference sequence). The CDR3 totals 13 residues. CDR3 protein: CASSLVRTGELFF.

The J gene is TRBJ2-7, the V gene TRBV5-1; TCRdb's D call of TRBD1 is untestable without DNA. In germline, CDR1 is SGHRS, CDR2 YFSETQ. The CDR3 loop spans 15 amino acids. The CDR3 sequence is CASRASGADPYEQYF.

The chain combines TRBV18 with TRBJ2-1; TCRdb indicates TRBD1, and absent DNA this call remains unverified. The germline V gene has CDR1 KGHSH and CDR2 LQKENI. The CDR3 loop spans 16 amino acids. The CDR3 region is CASSPNPSGVKAEQFF. Full variable domain (rest looked up from reference TRBV18 and TRBJ2-1): NAGVMQNPRHLVRRRGQEARLRCSPMKGHSHVYWYRQLPEEGLKFMVYLQKENIIDESGMPKERFSAEFPKEGPSILRIQQVVRGDSAAYFCASSPNPSGVKAEQFFGPGTRLTVL.

The genes are TRBV4-2 and TRBJ1-6; there is no DNA to check the TCRdb D call of TRBD1. This CDR3 has 16 amino acids. The germline V gene encodes CDR1 LGHNA and CDR2 YNFKEQ. CDR3: CASSQEAAPFVSPLHF.

V is TRBV12-3 or TRBV12-4 and J is TRBJ1-2. CDR3 length equals 14 residues. CDR3 sequence reads: CASSLSGGPYGYTF.

V usage is TRBV5-5 and J usage is TRBJ2-7; checking the TCRdb D call of TRBD1 is not possible without DNA. The CDR3 spans 16 residues. Germline-derived CDR1 and CDR2 are SGHKS and YYEKEE (reference sequence). The CDR3: CASSLGTGRGAYEQYF.

V usage is TRBV5-4 and J usage is TRBJ2-4. Germline V gene sequence: CDR1 SGHNT, CDR2 YYREEE (reference sequence). CDR3 size: 17 residues. The CDR3 loop reads CASSRMTLLEAKNIQYF.

The J gene is TRBJ2-1, the V gene TRBV12-5; the TCRdb call, TRBD1, lacks DNA for checking. The CDR3 has 19 amino acids. Germline CDR1 and CDR2: LGHNT and FRNRAP. CDR3 in amino acids: CASGLPLGEQVSSYNEQFF.

V gene TRBV6-1 combines with J gene TRBJ1-2; TCRdb reports TRBD1, a call that lacks DNA to check it against. Germline loops: CDR1 MNHNS, CDR2 SASEGT. This CDR3 is built from 15 residues. CDR3 sequence reads: CASSPGSTRNYGYTF.

V usage is TRBV12-3 or TRBV12-4 and J usage is TRBJ2-2; TCRdb calls TRBD1, which cannot be checked without DNA. This CDR3 is 14 amino acids long. This CDR3 is CASSWTGNTGELFF.

The chain recombines TRBV24-1 with TRBJ2-2; the TCRdb D gene call, TRBD1, has no DNA to confirm it. Per the germline V gene, CDR1 is KGHDR and CDR2 is SFDVKD. The length of the CDR3 is 16 residues. CDR3 amino acids: CATSDFEGANTGELFF.

The gene calls are TRBV12-3 or TRBV12-4 and TRBJ1-5; there is no DNA to check the TCRdb D call of TRBD1. The CDR3 sequence is 14 residues long. CDR3 region: CASSLTGTGQPQHF.

The chain carries TRBV18 and TRBJ1-5; TCRdb calls TRBD1, which cannot be checked without DNA. The germline V gene encodes CDR1 KGHSH and CDR2 LQKENI. The CDR3 sequence is 18 residues long. The CDR3 sequence is CASSPQPSGQGSDQPQHF.

This chain connects TRBV5-4 to TRBJ1-2. There are 15 residues in the CDR3. Looked up from germline, CDR1 is SGHNT and CDR2 is YYREEE (reference sequence). The CDR3 region is CASSLDGVSPYGYTF. The whole variable domain, filled in from reference TRBV5-4 and TRBJ1-2, reads ETGVTQSPTHLIKTRGQQVTLRCSSQSGHNTVSWYQQALGQGPQFIFQYYREEENGRGNFPPRFSGLQFPNYSSELNVNALELDDSALYLCASSLDGVSPYGYTFGSGTRLTVV.